This T cell receptor (beta chain) came from a study of cytomegalovirus exposure and HLA in healthy donors. The study's findings and limits: Roughly uniform depth of sequencing across donors was assumed in presence/absence analyses.

The ends lost 5 bases at V and 6 bases at J; junction bases unmatched: 13. CDR1 and CDR2 (germline): SGHNT, YENEEA. The CDR3 spans 15 residues. This PCR relied on a set of 60 Vbeta primers and 13 Jbeta primers. Measured with immunoSEQ multiplex PCR; TCRdb has only the in-frame clones, and not every one. The table includes over 90,000 clones, around three quarters detected once. This clone was seen just once. What it binds is not known. The sequence came from a man aged 50 or older in good health and CMV-seropositive. The source material was PBMCs. The chain joins TRBV11-3 to TRBJ2-7; the match to TRBD2 covers 7 bases. The CDR3 region is CASSPPGGGPAEQYF. CDR3 nucleotide sequence: TGTGCCAGCAGCCCCCCTGGGGGAGGGCCAGCCGAGCAGTACTTC. The variable domain in full, with the rest retrieved from reference TRBV11-3 and TRBJ2-7, is EAGVVQSPRYKIIEKKQPVAFWCNPISGHNTLYWYLQNLGQGPELLIRYENEEAVDDSQLPKDRFSAERLKGVDSTLKIQPAELGDSAVYLCASSPPGGGPAEQYFGPGTRLTVT.